This TCR beta chain was documented in a study of control samples from healthy donors and cancer patients. In germline, CDR1 is SNHLY, CDR2 FYNNEI. CDR3 length: 15 residues. Losses at the gene ends were 6 bases for V and 1 base for J; bases not matched to a gene: 6. Generated by immunoSEQ multiplex PCR, the TCRdb table keeps only in-frame clones and is missing some. The sample holds tens of thousands of clones; approximately 89% are singletons and the top ten take 1.5% to 2%. V gene TRBV2 combines with J gene TRBJ2-1; TRBD2 matches at 7 bases. The source material was PBMCs. This receptor was taken from a man aged 40-50 years with colorectal cancer. CDR3 bases: TGTGCCAGCAGGTTTCTAGCGGATTCCTACAATGAGCAGTTCTTC. Protein sequence: CASRFLADSYNEQFF.